This T cell receptor (beta chain) was captured in a study of PD-1 blockade in classical Hodgkin lymphoma. Study-level background: Patients were given intravenous nivolumab, 3 mg/kg, every 2 weeks.

All the patients suffered relapse after autologous stem cell transplantation, and brentuximab vedotin exposure differed. Trimming cost V 4 bases and J 9 bases; bases outside gene matches: 8. The V gene's germline CDR1 is MNHEY and CDR2 SMNVEV (reference sequence). The CDR3 covers 15 residues. Study results and limitations: Baseline TCR diversity was reportedly lower in newly diagnosed patients than healthy donors. With CD4+ cells, TCR diversity rose significantly by C4D1, but not with CD8+ cells. Those achieving complete response showed baseline diversity like newly diagnosed patients.

TCRdb's table, derived via immunoSEQ multiplex PCR, lists solely in-frame clones and lacks some. The sample includes 40,000 to 45,000 clones, over 55% of them seen just once. The count of this clone is one. What it binds is not known. Different DNA sequences within this sample yield the same CDR3. The material sequenced was peripheral blood mononuclear cells (PBMCs), taken at baseline. The chain combines TRBV27 with TRBJ1-6; TRBD1 matches at 8 bases. This receptor was obtained from a human donor with classical Hodgkin lymphoma. CDR3 bases: TGTGCCAGCAGTTACGGGGCAGGGGGCATTTCACCCCTCCACTTT. It codes for CASSYGAGGISPLHF.